The TCR beta chain described here comes from a study of cytomegalovirus exposure and HLA in healthy donors. Study-wide points: The analysis excluded some indistinguishable V segments, including TRBV6-2 and TRBV6-3. Presence/absence analyses treated sequencing depth as roughly uniform across donors. A highly shared variant cluster was judged a likely technical artifact.

This CDR3 is 17 amino acids long. Germline-derived CDR1 and CDR2 are SGDLS and YYNGEE. The V gene end was trimmed by 2 bases and the J gene end by 4 bases; junction bases not matched to a gene: 12. Primers included in the PCR were 60 Vbeta and 13 Jbeta primers. Original processing methods: Unique TCR beta chains numbered roughly 83 million in a later analysis, with roughly 11 million shared. The method was immunoSEQ multiplex PCR; TCRdb's version includes in-frame clones alone and lacks a portion of them. V, J and clone size reflect that table, while D and trimming were determined from the DNA. The sample shows around 170,000 clones, approximately 80% of them seen only once. In regard to this clone: Its antigen is as yet unknown.

The TCR sequence derives from a male donor in good health and CMV-seronegative. Specimen: PBMCs. This chain links TRBV9 with TRBJ1-2; 9 nucleotides line up with TRBD1. CDR3 region: CASSVSGTGSYGYGYTF. CDR3 DNA: TGTGCCAGCAGCGTTTCCGGGACAGGGTCTTACGGCTATGGCTACACCTTC.